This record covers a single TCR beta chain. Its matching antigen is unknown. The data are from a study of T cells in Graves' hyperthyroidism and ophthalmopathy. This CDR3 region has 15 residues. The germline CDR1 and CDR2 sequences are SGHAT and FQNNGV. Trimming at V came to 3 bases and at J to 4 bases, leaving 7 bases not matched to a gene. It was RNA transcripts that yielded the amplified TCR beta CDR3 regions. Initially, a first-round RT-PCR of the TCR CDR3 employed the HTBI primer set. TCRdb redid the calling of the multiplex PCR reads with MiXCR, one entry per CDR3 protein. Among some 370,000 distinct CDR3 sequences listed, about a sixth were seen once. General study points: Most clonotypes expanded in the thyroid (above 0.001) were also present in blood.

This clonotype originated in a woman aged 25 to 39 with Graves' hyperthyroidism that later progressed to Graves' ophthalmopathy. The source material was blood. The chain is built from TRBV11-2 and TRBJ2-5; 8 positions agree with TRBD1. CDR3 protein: CASSFTGGLGETQYF. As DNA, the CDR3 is TGTGCCAGCAGCTTCACAGGGGGGCTTGGAGAGACCCAGTACTTC.